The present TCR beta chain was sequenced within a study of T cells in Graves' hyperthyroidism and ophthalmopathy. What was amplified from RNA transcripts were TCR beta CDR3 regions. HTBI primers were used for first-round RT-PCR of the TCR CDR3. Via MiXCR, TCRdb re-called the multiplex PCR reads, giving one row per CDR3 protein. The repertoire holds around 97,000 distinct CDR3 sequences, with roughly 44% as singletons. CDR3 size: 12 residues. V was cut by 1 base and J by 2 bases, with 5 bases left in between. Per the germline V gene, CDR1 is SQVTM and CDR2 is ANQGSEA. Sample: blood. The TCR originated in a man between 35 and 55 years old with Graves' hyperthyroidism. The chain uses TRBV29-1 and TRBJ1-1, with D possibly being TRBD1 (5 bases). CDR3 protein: CSVEGGNTEAFF. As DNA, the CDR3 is TGCAGCGTTGAAGGGGGCAACACTGAAGCTTTCTTT. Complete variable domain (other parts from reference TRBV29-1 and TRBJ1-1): SAVISQKPSRDICQRGTSLTIQCQVDSQVTMMFWYRQQPGQSLTLIATANQGSEATYESGFVIDKFPISRPNLTFSTLTVSNMSPEDSSIYLCSVEGGNTEAFFGQGTRLTVV.